The sequence of this TCR beta chain was determined in a study of shared clonotypes between healthy human individuals. Study background: Each donor contributed plates that comprised three CD4 naive, three CD4 memory, two CD8 naive and one CD8 memory.

Here immunoSEQ multiplex PCR was the method, and the copy in TCRdb shows in-frame clones only, minus some. The table shows 2.5 million or so clones, with about 92% occurring only once. There are 14 residues in the CDR3. Germline trimming cut 4 bases from V and 7 bases from J; bases unmatched to any gene: 5. Germline V gives CDR1 SGHNT, CDR2 YENEEA. The study, taken as a whole, reports: Represented diversity, genetic and exposure-history alike, was limited by few donors.

Notes on this clone: Its specificity is not known.

J is TRBJ2-1 and V is TRBV11-3; 9 bases match TRBD2. The sequenced sample was naive CD4+ T cells sorted from blood. The sample's subset: CD45RA+ positively selected. The TCR originated in a young man in good health. This chain's CDR3 is CASSSESGRNEQFF. The CDR3 DNA reads TGTGCCAGCAGCTCGGAAAGCGGGAGGAATGAGCAGTTCTTC.